This T cell receptor beta chain was profiled in a study of T cells in localized non-small cell lung cancer. Study-wide points: When the top 100 tumor clones were examined, a median approximately 60 of them also appeared in the adjacent lung, which was paired and uninvolved. A denser population of T cells in blood accompanied longer overall survival. Heterogeneity within the tumor remains possible, as just one region underwent sequencing.

This clone was counted a single time. What it recognizes is unknown. The method was immunoSEQ multiplex PCR; TCRdb's version includes in-frame clones alone and lacks a portion of them. Altogether 25,000 to 30,000 clones are present, about 88% being singletons, with the ten largest covering about an eighth. Germline values: CDR1 SGHRS, CDR2 YFSETQ. The V gene end was trimmed by 2 bases and the J gene end by 1 base; junction bases not matched to a gene: 5. The CDR3 consists of 15 residues. Sequenced material: peripheral blood, taken before any cancer treatment. The TCR was taken from a female donor at least 60 years old with stage III squamous cell lung carcinoma. V usage is TRBV5-1 and J usage is TRBJ2-5; the match to TRBD1 covers 7 bases. The CDR3 loop reads CASSLTGVGQETQYF. In nucleotides, the CDR3 is TGCGCCAGCAGCTTAACAGGGGTTGGCCAAGAGACCCAGTACTTC.